This T cell receptor beta chain derives from a study of blood T cell repertoires in COVID-19. For the study at large: PBMCs, B-cell-depleted T cells, or T cells provided the cDNA or gDNA that made up the material.

The CDR3 length is 15 residues. The germline V gene has CDR1 LNHDA and CDR2 SQIVND (reference sequence). The V end was cut by 7 bases, the J end by 2 bases, with 15 bases between. All recovered Cohort 3 donors got two negative PCRs, got clearance, or saw symptom resolution. Generated by immunoSEQ multiplex PCR, the TCRdb table keeps only in-frame clones and is missing some. In the table there are hundreds of thousands of clones, approximately 92% of which are singletons. The genes are TRBV19 and TRBJ1-5, with D tentatively TRBD1 (5 bases). Material: PBMCs or T cells enriched from blood (not recorded which). The TCR originated in a young man who had recovered from COVID-19. The CDR3 reads CASTVTGDGNQPQHF. The CDR3 DNA is TGTGCCAGTACCGTCACAGGAGATGGCAATCAGCCCCAGCATTTT.